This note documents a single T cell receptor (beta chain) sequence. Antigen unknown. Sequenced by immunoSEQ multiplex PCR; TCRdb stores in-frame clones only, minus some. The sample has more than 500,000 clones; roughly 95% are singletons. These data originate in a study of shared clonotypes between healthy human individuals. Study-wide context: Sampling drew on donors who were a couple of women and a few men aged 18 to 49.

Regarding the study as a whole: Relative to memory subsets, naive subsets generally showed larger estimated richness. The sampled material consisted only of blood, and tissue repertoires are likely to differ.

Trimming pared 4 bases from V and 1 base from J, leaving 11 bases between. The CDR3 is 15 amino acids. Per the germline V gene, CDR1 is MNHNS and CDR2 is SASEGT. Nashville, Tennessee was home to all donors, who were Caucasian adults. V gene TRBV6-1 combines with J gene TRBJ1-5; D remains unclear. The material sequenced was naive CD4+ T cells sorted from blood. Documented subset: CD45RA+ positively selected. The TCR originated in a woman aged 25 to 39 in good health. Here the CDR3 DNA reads TGTGCCAGCAGTGCCCCAGTAGCGAGCAATCAGCCCCAGCATTTT. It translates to CASSAPVASNQPQHF.